This T cell receptor (beta chain) is drawn from a study of blood T cell repertoires in COVID-19. TCRdb's copy holds only in-frame clones and misses some; the assay was immunoSEQ multiplex PCR. Among more than 300,000 clones, over 80% were seen once, and the ten largest hold roughly 5.1%. Self-reported history from a screening survey and questionnaire set each donor's cohort. Donors of Cohort 3 who recovered were those that had two negative PCRs, clearance, or symptom resolution. CDR1 LGHDT and CDR2 YNNKEL come from the germline V gene (reference sequence). V shed 1 base and J shed 8 bases, with 14 bases lying between them. This CDR3 spans 14 amino acids.

The V gene is TRBV3-1 (or the pseudogene TRBV3-2), the J gene TRBJ1-2, with D unclear. Sequenced material: PBMCs or T cells enriched from blood (not recorded which). This sequence originates from a woman aged 50 to 60 who had recovered from COVID-19. CDR3 bases: TGTGCCAGCAGCCAAGTTGACACCACTAGCGGCTACACCTTC. Translation: CASSQVDTTSGYTF.